Listed here are 22 T cell receptor beta chains from one sample, sequenced in a study of cytomegalovirus exposure and HLA in healthy donors. PCR was performed using 60 Vbeta and 13 Jbeta primers. Clones were read by immunoSEQ multiplex PCR, and TCRdb kept only the in-frame ones, dropping some. The sample lists roughly 150,000 clones; more than 65% were seen once. Input material: PBMCs. The receptors come from a woman aged 30 to 39 in good health and CMV-seronegative.

This clone has more than one count but fewer than ten. DNA for the CDR3: TGTGCCAGCAGTTCTCACCAGGGGGACCCCTACGAGCAGTACGTC. Translating it yields CASSSHQGDPYEQYV. The chain has TRBV6-6 and TRBJ2-7; 7 nucleotides match TRBD1. V was pared by 4 bases and J by 2 bases, with 8 bases of the junction left unmatched. CDR1 is MNHNY, CDR2 SVGAGI, per germline (reference sequence). This CDR3 contains 15 residues.

The chain uses TRBV6-1 and TRBJ1-2; TRBD1 agrees at 9 bases. This CDR3 comprises 14 residues. Trimming took 4 bases from V and 7 from J; bases not matched to a gene: 7. CDR1 is MNHNS, CDR2 SASEGT, per germline. The CDR3 coding sequence is TGTGCCAGCAGTGGATCCCGGGACAGGGTTGGCTACACCTTC. Residues: CASSGSRDRVGYTF.

This clone has just a few counts. The chain joins TRBV27 to TRBJ2-1; 9 bases are shared with TRBD2. The V gene end was trimmed by 2 bases and the J gene end by 6 bases; junction bases not matched to a gene: 5. This CDR3 region has 15 residues. In germline, CDR1 is MNHEY, CDR2 SMNVEV (reference sequence). Here the CDR3 reads CASSLRAGGINEQFF. CDR3 DNA sequence: TGTGCCAGCAGTTTACGAGCGGGGGGCATCAATGAGCAGTTCTTC.

This clone was recorded a few times. The CDR3 DNA reads as TGTGCCAGCAGTCCGGATCCGAGGTACGAGCAGTACGTC. Translation gives CASSPDPRYEQYV. The chain employs TRBV28 and TRBJ2-7; D gene uncertain. The CDR3 length is 13 residues. Deletions cut 5 bases from V and 4 bases from J, with 12 bases between. The V gene's germline CDR1 is MDHEN and CDR2 SYDVKM.

This clone has just a few counts. This rearrangement joins TRBV5-4 to TRBJ2-5, with 9 bases identical to TRBD1. The end of the DNA fits TRBJ2-7 better, so the J call may be wrong. The germline gives CDR1 SGHNT, CDR2 YYREEE (reference sequence). CDR3 length: 15 residues. The CDR3 DNA follows: TGTGCCAGCAGCATGCCGGGACAGGGCTCATACGAGCAGTACTTC. Translation: CASSMPGQGSYEQYF.

This chain connects TRBV19 to TRBJ1-1; D is possibly TRBD1 (6 bases). Trimming removed 7 bases at V and 8 bases at J, with 20 bases between. Germline-derived CDR1 and CDR2 are LNHDA and SQIVND (reference sequence). The CDR3 runs 14 residues. The CDR3 region is CASTLSGENEEAFF. In DNA, the CDR3 is TGTGCCAGTACGTTATCAGGGGAGAATGAAGAAGCTTTCTTT.

The chain has TRBV9 and TRBJ2-3; 9 bases fit TRBD2. V was clipped by 2 bases and J by 2 bases; unmatched bases: 3. The CDR3 consists of 15 residues. Germline-derived CDR1 and CDR2 are SGDLS and YYNGEE. The CDR3 DNA follows: TGTGCCAGCAGCGTCGCTAGCGGGGACACAGATACGCAGTATTTT. Its translation: CASSVASGDTDTQYF.

CDR3 coding DNA: TGTGCCAGCAGCGCCGCGGACAGGGGCCGGGAAAAACTGTTTTTT. Protein product: CASSAADRGREKLFF. The V call is TRBV9, the J call TRBJ1-4; 9 bases match TRBD1. CDR3 length equals 15 residues. Germline V gene sequence: CDR1 SGDLS, CDR2 YYNGEE. V gave up 3 bases and J gave up 8 bases; unmatched junction bases: 8.

The gene calls are TRBV5-6 and TRBJ1-5, with 7 bases lining up with TRBD1. Germline V lookup: CDR1 SGHDT, CDR2 YYEEEE. V trimming: 2 bases; J trimming: 1 base; junction bases outside the gene matches: 9. The CDR3 totals 17 residues. The CDR3 nucleotides are TGTGCCAGCAGCTTTCGACAGGGATCGTGGAGCAATCAGCCCCAGCATTTT. Translation: CASSFRQGSWSNQPQHF.

V usage is TRBV5-1 and J usage is TRBJ1-1; 9 bases match TRBD1. The germline V gene encodes CDR1 SGHRS and CDR2 YFSETQ. Trimming at V came to 4 bases and at J to 4 bases, leaving 8 bases not matched to a gene. The CDR3 is made up of 15 amino acids. This CDR3 reads CASSLRTGAVTEAFF. The CDR3 DNA reads TGCGCCAGCAGCCTGCGGACAGGGGCGGTCACTGAAGCTTTCTTT.

There are a few counts of this clone. The CDR3 DNA follows: TGTGCCAGCAGCTCCCTCGGGACTGGCACAGATACGCAGTATTTT. Amino acid sequence: CASSSLGTGTDTQYF. The V and J genes are TRBV7-9 and TRBJ2-3; D is perhaps TRBD2 (6 bases). This CDR3 contains 15 residues. V gave up 4 bases and J gave up 1 base, with 12 bases separating them. In germline, CDR1 is SEHNR, CDR2 FQNEAQ (reference sequence).

In its sample, this clone was seen a few times. This chain connects TRBV6-5 to TRBJ1-5; possible D gene TRBD1, 5 bases. CDR3 length: 14 amino acids. The V gene lost 4 bases and the J gene lost 2 bases, with 9 bases spanning the gap. Germline loops: CDR1 MNHEY, CDR2 SVGAGI. The CDR3 sequence is CASSLTGGNQPQHF. The CDR3 nucleotides read TGTGCCAGCAGTTTAACAGGAGGCAATCAGCCCCAGCATTTT.

The chain carries TRBV6-5 and TRBJ2-1, with TRBD1 matching over 7 bases. The germline CDR1 and CDR2 sequences are MNHEY and SVGAGI. The CDR3 is 15 amino acids. The V gene end was trimmed by 6 bases and the J gene end by 4 bases; junction bases not matched to a gene: 9. The CDR3 DNA is TGTGCCAGCAGACCACCGGGACAGCTATACAATGAGCAGTTCTTC. Its translation is CASRPPGQLYNEQFF.

This chain links TRBV11-2 with TRBJ2-6; 9 nucleotides match TRBD1. Germline CDR1 and CDR2: SGHAT and FQNNGV. The V and J ends lost 4 bases and 0 bases, in that order; junction bases with no gene match: 10. The CDR3 length is 19 residues. The CDR3 is CASSSYRDRVLSGANVLTF. The CDR3 nucleotides read TGTGCCAGCAGCTCTTACCGGGACAGGGTCCTCTCTGGGGCCAACGTCCTGACTTTC. The whole variable domain, filled in from reference TRBV11-2 and TRBJ2-6, reads EAGVAQSPRYKIIEKRQSVAFWCNPISGHATLYWYQQILGQGPKLLIQFQNNGVVDDSQLPKDRFSAERLKGVDSTLKIQPAKLEDSAVYLCASSSYRDRVLSGANVLTFGAGSRLTVL.

This rearrangement joins TRBV7-9 to TRBJ2-5; D is undetermined. Gene TRBJ2-7 matches the end of the DNA better, so the J call may be wrong. This CDR3 region has 14 residues. Germline assignment: CDR1 SEHNR and CDR2 FQNEAQ (reference sequence). The CDR3 sequence: CASSLSRQPYEQYF. The CDR3 DNA reads TGTGCCAGCAGCTTAAGCCGACAACCCTACGAGCAGTACTTC.

The rearrangement links TRBV2 to TRBJ2-2; D is possibly TRBD1 (6 bases). CDR3 size: 14 residues. Trimming removed 4 bases at V and 0 bases at J, with 6 bases between. In germline, CDR1 is SNHLY, CDR2 FYNNEI. CDR3: CASSGDTNTGELFF. In nucleotides, the CDR3 is TGTGCCAGCAGTGGGGACACGAACACCGGGGAGCTGTTTTTT.

The genes are TRBV5-1 and TRBJ1-4; 7 bases are shared with TRBD1. Losses at the gene ends were 4 bases for V and 11 bases for J; bases not matched to a gene: 17. CDR1 SGHRS and CDR2 YFSETQ come from the germline V gene. CDR3 length: 16 residues. CDR3 DNA: TGCGCCAGCAGCGAATTACCAGGGAAGGGGGCGGAGAAACTGTTTTTT. It is translated as CASSELPGKGAEKLFF.

CDR3 sequence reads: CASSSQGTYNEQFF. The CDR3 DNA follows: TGCGCCAGCAGCTCGCAGGGAACCTACAATGAGCAGTTCTTC. This rearrangement joins TRBV5-1 to TRBJ2-1; D may be TRBD1 (5 bases). The germline V gene encodes CDR1 SGHRS and CDR2 YFSETQ. The length of the CDR3 is 14 residues. Trimming removed 3 bases from V and 2 bases from J, with 9 bases in between.

The chain recombines TRBV6-1 with TRBJ1-4, with 8 bases fitting TRBD1. V shed 2 bases and J 7 bases; nucleotides not matched to a gene: 6. CDR1 is MNHNS, CDR2 SASEGT, per germline. The CDR3 runs 15 residues. The CDR3 DNA is TGTGCCAGCAGTGAACAGGGGGCGTGGGGTGAAAAACTGTTTTTT. This codes for CASSEQGAWGEKLFF.

The gene calls are TRBV6-5 and TRBJ1-2; D is perhaps TRBD1 (5 bases). The V end was cut by 7 bases, the J end by 7 bases, with 16 bases between. Germline-derived CDR1 and CDR2 are MNHEY and SVGAGI. The CDR3 is 13 residues long. CDR3 in amino acids: CASTSTGRGGYTF. CDR3 sequence (DNA): TGTGCCAGCACCTCAACGGGGAGGGGTGGCTACACCTTC.

This chain links TRBV10-3 with TRBJ1-1; TRBD1 matches 8 bases. The CDR3 runs to 15 residues. CDR1 and CDR2 (germline): ENHRY, SYGVKD. J was trimmed by 3 bases and V by 4 bases; bases with no gene match: 7. The CDR3 DNA sequence: TGTGCCATCAGTGCACAGGGGGTGCGGCACACTGAAGCTTTCTTT. It yields the protein CAISAQGVRHTEAFF.

The chain recombines TRBV7-2 with TRBJ1-1; maybe TRBD1 (5 bases). This CDR3 has 15 amino acids. The V end was cut by 4 bases, the J end by 4 bases, with 16 bases between. From germline, CDR1 is SGHTA and CDR2 FQGNSA. The DNA of the CDR3 is TGTGCCAGCAGCTCCACCCCTCAGGGTGGCACTGAAGCTTTCTTT. Protein: CASSSTPQGGTEAFF.